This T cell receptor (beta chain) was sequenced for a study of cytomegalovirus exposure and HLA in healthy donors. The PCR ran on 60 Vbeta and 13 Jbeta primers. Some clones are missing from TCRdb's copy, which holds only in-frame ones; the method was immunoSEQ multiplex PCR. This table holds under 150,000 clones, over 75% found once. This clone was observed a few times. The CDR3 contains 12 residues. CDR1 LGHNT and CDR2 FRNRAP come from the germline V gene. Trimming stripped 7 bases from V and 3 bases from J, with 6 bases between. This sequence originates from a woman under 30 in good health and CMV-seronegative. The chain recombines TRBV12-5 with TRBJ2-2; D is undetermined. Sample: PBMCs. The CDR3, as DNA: TGTGCTAGTGAACTGGACACCGGGGAGCTGTTTTTT. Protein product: CASELDTGELFF.